This T cell receptor beta chain derives from a study of cytomegalovirus exposure and HLA in healthy donors. Study information: HLA-typed donors contributed around 88 million unique TCRs, which were held in an early data release.

V lost 2 bases to trimming and J lost 7 bases; unmatched junction nucleotides: 8. CDR1 ENHRY and CDR2 SYGVKD come from the germline V gene. The length of the CDR3 is 15 residues. 13 Jbeta primers and 60 Vbeta primers were used for the PCR. Sequencing used immunoSEQ multiplex PCR; TCRdb keeps in-frame clones, though not all of them. The table lists more than 95,000 clones, roughly 80% of them singletons. The sequence was collected from a woman aged 40 to 50 in good health and CMV-seropositive. V usage is TRBV10-3 and J usage is TRBJ2-7; 10 bases align to TRBD2. The sample consisted of PBMCs. CDR3: CAISEMASGSGEQYF. The CDR3 DNA follows: TGTGCCATCAGTGAGATGGCTAGCGGGAGTGGGGAGCAGTACTTC.